This T cell receptor (beta chain) was captured in a study of OX40 agonist ivuxolimab in advanced cancers. Study-wide results and caveats: Circulating CD4+ and CD8+ T cells showed clonal expansion by week 6 at 0.1 to 3.0 mg/kg.

Germline V lookup: CDR1 SNHLY, CDR2 FYNNEI. The CDR3 spans 14 residues. The V and J ends lost 5 bases and 3 bases, in that order; junction bases with no gene match: 4. Only a few counts were recorded for this clone. Antigen unknown. The method was immunoSEQ multiplex PCR; TCRdb's version includes in-frame clones alone and lacks a portion of them. This table holds over 75,000 clones, approximately 90% found once. The clonotype comes from an adult with an advanced solid tumor such as melanoma, head and neck, liver or kidney cancer. The sample consisted of CD4+ or CD8+ T cells sorted from blood, taken in a trial of the OX40 agonist ivuxolimab. This chain joins TRBV2 and TRBJ2-7; TRBD1 matches 10 bases. The CDR3 spells CASSRGTGDYEQYF. DNA for the CDR3: TGTGCCAGCAGTAGGGGGACAGGGGACTACGAGCAGTACTTC. Drawing the rest from reference TRBV2 and TRBJ2-7, the complete variable domain is EPEVTQTPSHQVTQMGQEVILRCVPISNHLYFYWYRQILGQKVEFLVSFYNNEISEKSEIFDDQFSVERPDGSNFTLKIRSTKLEDSAMYFCASSRGTGDYEQYFGPGTRLTVT.